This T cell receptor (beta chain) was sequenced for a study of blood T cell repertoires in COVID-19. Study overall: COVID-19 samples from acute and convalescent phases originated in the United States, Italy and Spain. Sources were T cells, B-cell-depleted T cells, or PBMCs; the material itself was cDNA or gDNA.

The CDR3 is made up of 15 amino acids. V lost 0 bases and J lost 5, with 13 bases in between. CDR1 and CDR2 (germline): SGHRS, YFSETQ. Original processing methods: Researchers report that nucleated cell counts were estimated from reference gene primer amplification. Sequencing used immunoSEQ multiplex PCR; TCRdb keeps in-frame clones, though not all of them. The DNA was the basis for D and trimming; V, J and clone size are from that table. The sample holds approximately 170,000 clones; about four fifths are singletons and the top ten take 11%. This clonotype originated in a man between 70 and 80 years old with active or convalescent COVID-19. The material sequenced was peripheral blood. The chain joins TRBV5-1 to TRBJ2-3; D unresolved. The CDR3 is CASSLGTVGRDTQYF. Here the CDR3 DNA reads TGCGCCAGCAGCTTGGGCACAGTGGGTAGAGATACGCAGTATTTT.